This TCR beta chain was sequenced in a study of response to subunit inactivated influenza vaccine. Findings and limits, study-wide: New T cells are recruited in small numbers by each seasonal influenza vaccination, according to the authors' suggestion.

Only a few counts were recorded for this clonotype. Its antigen is not identified. Trimming left V 3 bases short and J 0 bases short, with 19 bases between. The CDR3 has 18 amino acids. The germline gives CDR1 SGDLS, CDR2 YYNGEE. Via MiXCR, TCRdb re-called the RT-PCR reads, giving one row per CDR3 protein. The profile covers around 200,000 distinct CDR3 sequences, with nearly 9.5% appearing a single time and 9.5% to 13% taken by the ten largest. The sequences come from non-naive T cells sorted from PBMCs, collected on the day of vaccination. The chain employs TRBV9 and TRBJ2-1; D is possibly TRBD1 (6 bases). This TCR was recovered from a man over 45 who received an inactivated influenza vaccine. CDR3 nucleotides: TGTGCCAGCAGCGAGCGCATCAGTGGACAGATCTCCTACAATGAGCAGTTCTTC. This translates into CASSERISGQISYNEQFF.